Sequencing of this T cell receptor (beta chain) was carried out in a study of tumor-infiltrating lymphocytes in primary liver carcinoma. About the research overall: Recorded tumor stage was T1-T3 N0M0, with diameters of about 4.2 to 10 cm. General study results and limits: For tumor-adjacent and tumor-blood pairs, overlap was less than that seen for tumor region pairs.

The authors made TCR beta cDNA from roughly 480 ng total RNA with a constant-region primer. Three rounds of nested multiplex PCR with slightly modified ARM-PCR produced TCR beta libraries. Investigators reported that the first two PCR rounds, at about 9 cycles each, used TRBV1-TRBV30 forward primers with a C-beta reverse primer. TCRdb re-analysed the multiplex PCR reads in MiXCR, keeping a single row per CDR3 protein. Among 100,000 to 120,000 distinct CDR3 sequences listed, around 83% were seen once. Germline lookup yields CDR1 SGHAT and CDR2 FQNNGV. This CDR3 has 16 residues. In the case of this clonotype: Its matching antigen is unknown. A read error may account for a junction end that differs from germline.

The tissue used was unsorted bulk material of roughly 17-33 mg. RNA and DNA were co-extracted from it with the AllPrep DNA/RNA mini kit. The chain employs TRBV11-2 and TRBJ2-3; the match to TRBD1 covers 10 bases. The source material was liver tumor tissue from sampling region 3. Subset here: tumor region T3, left-lateral pole. This TCR was recovered from a man aged 35 to 55 with primary liver carcinoma and hepatitis B virus infection. CDR3 in amino acids: CTSSPWTGGETDTHYF. In DNA, the CDR3 is TGTACCAGCAGCCCGTGGACAGGGGGAGAAACAGATACGCACTATTTT.